These 4 T cell receptor beta chains were sequenced from one sample in a study of beta chain features in type 1 diabetes. These receptors have no known antigen. The isolated RNA, all of it, was reverse transcribed, so expressed TCRB transcripts were what got sequenced. Clones were read by immunoSEQ multiplex PCR, and TCRdb kept only the in-frame ones, dropping some. The sample carries hundreds of thousands of clones, about an eighth recorded once. Overall study results and limits: When Type 1 diabetes patients were examined, their TCRB CDR3s proved moderately but significantly shorter in all four CD4+ subsets.

Sequenced sample: naive CD4+ T cells from blood. The source is a man between 18 and 29 years old with type 1 diabetes.

This clone has a handful of counts. The chain recombines TRBV18 with TRBJ1-1; a possible D gene is TRBD1 (5 bases). Germline CDR1 and CDR2: KGHSH and LQKENI. This CDR3 has 14 amino acids. V lost 3 bases and J 5 bases, leaving 13 bases between the germline ends. The CDR3 DNA reads as TGTGCCAGCTCACCGCAGGGTAGGTGGACTGAAGCTTTCTTT. Amino acid sequence: CASSPQGRWTEAFF.

The chain carries TRBV7-2 and TRBJ1-1; 7 positions match TRBD1. Germline V gene lookup returns CDR1 SGHTA and CDR2 FQGNSA. CDR3 size: 14 residues. After removal of 5 bases from V and 10 bases from J, the junction contained 13 bases not matched to a gene. The CDR3 nucleotides read TGTGCCAGCAGCAAAGAGACAGGGCCGTTGGGAGCTTTCTTT. It is translated as CASSKETGPLGAFF.

This rearrangement joins TRBV28 to TRBJ2-7, with 10 bases matching TRBD1. The junction had 9 bases not matched to a gene; V was cut back by 6 bases and J by 1 base. Germline V gene sequence: CDR1 MDHEN, CDR2 SYDVKM. The CDR3 is 16 amino acids. The CDR3 reads CASRDPGTGVSYEQYF. CDR3 coding DNA: TGTGCCAGCAGAGACCCAGGGACAGGGGTTTCCTACGAGCAGTACTTC.

The chain employs TRBV20-1 and TRBJ2-1, with D unresolved. This CDR3 is 11 amino acids long. CDR1 DFQATT and CDR2 SNEGSKA come from the germline V gene (reference sequence). The V and J ends lost 3 bases and 12 bases respectively, with 12 bases between them. CDR3 residues: CSASRKPWQFF. Written as DNA, the CDR3 is TGCAGTGCTAGTCGGAAACCGTGGCAGTTCTTC.